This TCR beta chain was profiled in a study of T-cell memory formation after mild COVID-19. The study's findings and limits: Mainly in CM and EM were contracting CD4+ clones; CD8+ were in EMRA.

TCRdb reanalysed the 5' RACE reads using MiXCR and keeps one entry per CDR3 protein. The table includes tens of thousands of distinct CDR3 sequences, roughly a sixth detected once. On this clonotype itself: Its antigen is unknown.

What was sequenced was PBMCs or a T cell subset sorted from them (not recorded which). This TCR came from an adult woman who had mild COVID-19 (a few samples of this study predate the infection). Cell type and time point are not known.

For the CDR3, the DNA is TGTGCCAGCAGTGAAGGGCAGGGGGCCATGAGTAACATTCAGTACTTC. Protein product: CASSEGQGAMSNIQYF. J is TRBJ2-4 and V is TRBV2, with TRBD1 identical over 8 bases. V gave up 1 base and J gave up 7 bases; unmatched junction bases: 9. The CDR3 extends over 16 amino acids. CDR1 is SNHLY, CDR2 FYNNEI, per germline.